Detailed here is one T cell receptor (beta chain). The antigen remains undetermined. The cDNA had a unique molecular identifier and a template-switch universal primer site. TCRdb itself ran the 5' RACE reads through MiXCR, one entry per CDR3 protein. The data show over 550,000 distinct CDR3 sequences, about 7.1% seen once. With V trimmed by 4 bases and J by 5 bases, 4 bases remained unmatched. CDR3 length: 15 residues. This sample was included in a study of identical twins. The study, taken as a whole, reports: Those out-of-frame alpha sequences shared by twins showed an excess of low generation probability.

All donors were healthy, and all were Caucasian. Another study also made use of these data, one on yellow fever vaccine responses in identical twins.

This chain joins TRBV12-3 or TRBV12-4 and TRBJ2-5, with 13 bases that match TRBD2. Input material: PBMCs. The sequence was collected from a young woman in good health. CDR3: CASSSGLAGDETQYF. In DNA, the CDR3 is TGTGCCAGCAGTTCCGGACTAGCGGGAGACGAGACCCAGTACTTC.